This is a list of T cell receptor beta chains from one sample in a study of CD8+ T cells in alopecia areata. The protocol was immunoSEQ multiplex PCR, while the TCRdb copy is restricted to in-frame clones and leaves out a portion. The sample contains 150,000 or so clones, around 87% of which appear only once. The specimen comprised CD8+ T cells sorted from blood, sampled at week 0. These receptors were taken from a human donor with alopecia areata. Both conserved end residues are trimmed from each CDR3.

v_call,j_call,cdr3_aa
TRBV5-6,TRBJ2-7,ASSHPKTGGFYEQY
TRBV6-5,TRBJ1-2,ASSYSPVNYGYT
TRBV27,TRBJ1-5,ASSWGSPASNQPQH
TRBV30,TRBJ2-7,AWTSGRLGNEQY
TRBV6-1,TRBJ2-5,ASSEVDGGWETQY
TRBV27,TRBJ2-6,ASSGPTGANVLT
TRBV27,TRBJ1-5,ASSSSGERWQPQH
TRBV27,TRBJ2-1,ASSLWGAEQF
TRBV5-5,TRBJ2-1,ASSLGHSF
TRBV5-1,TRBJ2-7,ASSETLTGGWNEQY
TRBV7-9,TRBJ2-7,ASSLADPPKSYEQY
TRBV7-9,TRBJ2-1,ASSLVETSRNEQF
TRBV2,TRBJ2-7,ASSAALGGLNEQY
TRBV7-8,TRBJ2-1,ASSQAALDNEQF
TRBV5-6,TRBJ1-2,ASSVGTAYGYT
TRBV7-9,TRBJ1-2,ASIDRGSYGYT
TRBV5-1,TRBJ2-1,ASSLDYRLAGTYNEQF
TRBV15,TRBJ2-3,ATSSQGGLDTDTQY
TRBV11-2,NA,ASSLAGPSYEQY
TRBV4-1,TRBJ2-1,ASGPGLGNEQF
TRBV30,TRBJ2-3,ASAIASTDTQY
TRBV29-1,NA,SAIRDSSYEQY
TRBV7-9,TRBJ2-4,ASSLALGTGEPKNIQY
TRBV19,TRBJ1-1,ASRQRPDRGRERTIDTEAF
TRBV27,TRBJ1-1,ASAQQGGGEAF
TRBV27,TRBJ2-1,ASSLRDRGPYNEQF
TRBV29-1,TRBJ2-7,SVEGLPNEQY
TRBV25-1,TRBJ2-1,ASSETGPNNEQF
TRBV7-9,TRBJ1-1,ASSPQGPNTEAF
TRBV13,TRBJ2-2,ASLDSHNTGELF
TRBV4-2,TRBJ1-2,ASSPHPTADGYT
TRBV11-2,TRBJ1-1,ASSRGLGNTEAF
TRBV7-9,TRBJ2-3,ASSLEREGSTDTQY
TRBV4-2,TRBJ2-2,ASSSRESGAGELF
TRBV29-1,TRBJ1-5,SVVLPDQPQH
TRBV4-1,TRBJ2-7,ASSQDPREQY
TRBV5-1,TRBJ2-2,ASSWEVGQGNTGELF
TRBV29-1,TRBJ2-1,SVEGAEGSSYNEQF
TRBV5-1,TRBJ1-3,ASSLDNSGNTIY
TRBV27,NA,ASSPGQSSYEQY
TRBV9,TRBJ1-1,ASSVEDRGPEAF
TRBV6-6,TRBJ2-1,ASTLGVEQF
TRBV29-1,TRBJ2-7,NVEGTGDPYEQY
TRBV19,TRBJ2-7,ASSPGTGGYEQY
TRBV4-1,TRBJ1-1,ASSSRTGGEAF
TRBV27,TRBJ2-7,ASSPTELYGQY